This T cell receptor (beta chain) appears in the sequencing data of a study of T-cell reconstitution after alpha-beta-depleted transplantation in children. Preparation of the TCRbeta library involved a method that used unique molecular identifiers. One entry per CDR3 protein, called by TCRdb with MiXCR from the PCR reads. The repertoire holds 90,000 to 130,000 distinct CDR3 sequences, with approximately 10% as singletons. This clonotype was detected ten times or more. After removal of 2 bases from V and 3 bases from J, the junction contained 5 bases not matched to a gene. Per germline, CDR1 SGHTA and CDR2 FQGNSA. The CDR3 length is 16 residues.

The source is a human donor who donated a stem cell graft to a child with acute lymphoblastic leukemia. This sequence joins TRBV7-2 and TRBJ2-7; TRBD2 matches at 12 bases. Sequencing was performed on PBMCs from the stem cell graft donor, taken from the stem cell graft. CDR3 region: CASSLTSGRSFYEQYF. The CDR3 bases are TGTGCCAGCAGCTTAACTAGCGGGAGGTCCTTCTACGAGCAGTACTTC.